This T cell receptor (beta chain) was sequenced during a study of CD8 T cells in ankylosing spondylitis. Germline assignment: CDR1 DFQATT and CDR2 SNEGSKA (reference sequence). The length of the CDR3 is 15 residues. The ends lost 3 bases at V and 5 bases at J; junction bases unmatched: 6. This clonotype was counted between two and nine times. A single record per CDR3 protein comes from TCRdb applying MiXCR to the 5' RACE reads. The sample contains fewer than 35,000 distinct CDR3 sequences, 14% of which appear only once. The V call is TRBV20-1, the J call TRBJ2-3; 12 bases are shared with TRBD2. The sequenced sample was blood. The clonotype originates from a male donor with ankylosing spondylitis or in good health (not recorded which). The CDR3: CSASGLAGRRDTQYF. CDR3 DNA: TGCAGTGCTAGCGGACTAGCGGGGAGGAGAGATACGCAGTATTTT.